The source of this T cell receptor (beta chain) is a study of identifying expanded T cells in peripheral blood. Findings and limits, study-wide: Differentially abundant clones: 1 to 1.5 between replicates, approximately 15 at roughly 15 days, less than 20 at four. Roughly two-week clone count variance significantly increased as total template count grew.

V was clipped by 5 bases and J by 5 bases; unmatched bases: 9. CDR1 is SGHAT and CDR2 is FQDESV in the germline V gene (reference sequence). CDR3 length: 17 residues. Profiled with immunoSEQ multiplex PCR; TCRdb holds only in-frame clones, not every one. The sample lists 50,000 or so clones, over 85% occurring once. No infections or other immune events were documented during collection. Points on this clone: Its target is not known.

This chain joins TRBV11-1 and TRBJ2-5, with 15 bases fitting TRBD2. The sequenced sample was blood. This receptor was taken from a person aged 18-69 years in good health. For the CDR3, the DNA is TGTGCCAGCAGCCCGCGTCTCGGACTAGCGGGAGGGGAGACCCAGTACTTC. Amino acid sequence: CASSPRLGLAGGETQYF.